What follows are 25 T cell receptor beta chains derived from one specimen sequenced in a study of spatial heterogeneity in lung cancer. For these receptors, no antigen is known. Each CDR3 protein is one row after TCRdb ran MiXCR on the 5' RACE reads. Among a few thousand distinct CDR3 sequences listed, more than 15% were seen once. Described time point: sample taken at primary tumor resection. General study results and limits: Counts of expanded intratumoral alpha and beta TCRs tracked tumor mutation counts.

This sample comprised lung tumor tissue, obtained at surgery. Source of these receptors: a male donor with early-stage non-small cell lung cancer.

In its sample, this clonotype is medium-sized (0.01 to 0.1%). The chain employs TRBV7-2 and TRBJ2-7; D may match TRBD1 or TRBD2 (5 bases each). CDR3 length equals 16 residues. Between the trimmed V and J ends, which lost 5 bases and 0 bases, there was a span of 17 bases. The V gene's germline CDR1 is SGHTA and CDR2 FQGNSA. Here the CDR3 reads CASSLRSGLSSYEQYF. The DNA for the CDR3 is TGTGCCAGCAGCCTCCGTTCGGGGCTCTCCTCCTACGAGCAGTACTTC.

This chain connects TRBV5-4 to TRBJ2-3; 8 bases are shared with TRBD1. The ends lost 4 bases at V and 2 bases at J; junction bases unmatched: 9. In germline, CDR1 is SGHNT, CDR2 YYREEE (reference sequence). This CDR3 has 16 residues. This CDR3 reads CASSPGAGGNTDTQYF. The CDR3 DNA is TGTGCCAGCAGCCCCGGGGCAGGGGGCAACACAGATACGCAGTATTTT. The entire variable domain, with the rest obtained from reference TRBV5-4 and TRBJ2-3, is as follows: ETGVTQSPTHLIKTRGQQVTLRCSSQSGHNTVSWYQQALGQGPQFIFQYYREEENGRGNFPPRFSGLQFPNYSSELNVNALELDDSALYLCASSPGAGGNTDTQYFGPGTRLTVL.

The V and J genes are TRBV6-2 or TRBV6-3 and TRBJ2-5, with TRBD1 as a possible D gene (5 bases). The CDR3 covers 16 residues. Germline values: CDR1 MNHEY, CDR2 SVGEGT. The V gene lost 5 bases and the J gene lost 2 bases, with 18 bases spanning the gap. CDR3 bases: TGTGCCAGCAGTCCCCTTTTGGTTAGGGGACAAGAGACCCAGTACTTC. This sequence encodes CASSPLLVRGQETQYF.

By share of the sample, this clonotype is medium-sized. The chain joins TRBV11-2 to TRBJ2-3, with D unresolved. Between the trimmed V and J ends, which lost 3 bases and 2 bases, there was a span of 12 bases. Germline-derived CDR1 and CDR2 are SGHAT and FQNNGV. The CDR3 runs to 15 residues. The CDR3 reads CASSLRFGFTDTQYF. CDR3 nucleotides: TGTGCCAGCAGCTTGCGGTTCGGCTTCACAGATACGCAGTATTTT.

By share, this clonotype ranks as medium-sized (0.01 to 0.1%). V usage is TRBV7-6 and J usage is TRBJ2-2; no reliable D call. Germline V gene sequence: CDR1 SGHVS, CDR2 FNYEAQ. The CDR3 runs to 14 residues. Trimming shortened V by 5 bases and J by 6 bases, and 13 bases separated the two germline ends. The CDR3 reads CASSPLGVAGELFF. CDR3 nucleotide sequence: TGTGCCAGCAGCCCCCTTGGTGTAGCCGGGGAGCTGTTTTTT.

This clonotype is categorized as medium-sized. This CDR3 is CASRGTGSEQYF. The DNA of the CDR3 is TGTGCCAGCAGAGGGACAGGGAGCGAGCAGTACTTC. The chain is built from TRBV2 and TRBJ2-7; 9 positions match TRBD1. Germline CDR1 reads SNHLY; CDR2 reads FYNNEI. This CDR3 has 12 residues. The J segment lost 6 bases and the V segment lost 6 bases, leaving 3 bases of the junction unmatched. The complete variable domain, with remaining parts taken from reference TRBV2 and TRBJ2-7, reads EPEVTQTPSHQVTQMGQEVILRCVPISNHLYFYWYRQILGQKVEFLVSFYNNEISEKSEIFDDQFSVERPDGSNFTLKIRSTKLEDSAMYFCASRGTGSEQYFGPGTRLTVT.

This clonotype came up many times. The V call is TRBV27, the J call TRBJ1-1; D is possibly TRBD1 (5 bases). The CDR3 has 16 residues. V gave up 1 base and J gave up 0 bases, with 12 bases separating them. CDR1 and CDR2 from the germline V gene are MNHEY and SMNVEV (reference sequence). The CDR3 loop reads CASSLFIRGMNTEAFF. The CDR3 DNA is TGTGCCAGCAGTTTATTTATTCGGGGCATGAACACTGAAGCTTTCTTT.

This clonotype is categorized as medium-sized (0.01 to 0.1%). The rearrangement uses TRBV28 and TRBJ2-5, with D perhaps matching TRBD2 (5 bases). This CDR3 contains 15 residues. Trimming pared 3 bases from V and 3 bases from J, leaving 14 bases between. Germline CDR1 MDHEN, CDR2 SYDVKM. The CDR3 DNA is TGTGCCAGCAGTTTTGACTACTCCTCGGAAGAGACCCAGTACTTC. This codes for CASSFDYSSEETQYF.

By frequency in the sample, this clonotype is medium-sized. The rearrangement links TRBV20-1 to TRBJ1-1, with no clear D. The germline V gene encodes CDR1 DFQATT and CDR2 SNEGSKA (reference sequence). This CDR3 contains 11 residues. Trimming removed 0 bases at V and 7 bases at J, with 6 bases between. The DNA of the CDR3 is TGCAGTGCTAGAGAGGAGTTTGAAGCTTTCTTT. Encoded protein: CSAREEFEAFF.

Judged by abundance, this clonotype is medium-sized (0.01 to 0.1%). The chain links TRBV6-2 or TRBV6-3 to TRBJ2-3, with D unclear. The CDR3 is 16 residues long. CDR1 is MNHEY, CDR2 SVGEGT, per germline. Trimming shortened V by 2 bases and J by 0 bases, and 12 bases separated the two germline ends. In DNA form, the CDR3 reads TGTGCCAGCAGTTACGATACTGTCCCTAGCACAGATACGCAGTATTTT. This sequence encodes CASSYDTVPSTDTQYF.

Relative to its sample, this clonotype is medium-sized. V is TRBV12-5 and J is TRBJ2-1; 8 bases are a match to TRBD1. Germline assignment: CDR1 LGHNT and CDR2 FRNRAP. V shed 3 bases, J shed 2 bases, and the junction held 6 bases outside the gene matches. The CDR3 contains 16 residues. CDR3 bases: TGTGCTAGTGGTTTCCTCCCGACAGGGGCCTACAATGAGCAGTTCTTC. Translation: CASGFLPTGAYNEQFF.

This clonotype was detected only a few times. The rearrangement uses TRBV9 and TRBJ1-1; D gene uncertain. This CDR3 has 13 residues. Trimming shortened V by 0 bases and J by 4 bases, and 7 bases separated the two germline ends. CDR1 is SGDLS, CDR2 YYNGEE, per germline. The CDR3 nucleotides read TGTGCCAGCAGCGTAGGACAAGTCACTGAAGCTTTCTTT. Its translation is CASSVGQVTEAFF.

By share, this clonotype ranks as medium-sized. The chain is built from TRBV27 and TRBJ1-2; D is possibly TRBD1 (6 bases). Germline loops: CDR1 MNHEY, CDR2 SMNVEV (reference sequence). This CDR3 contains 18 residues. Trimming pared 5 bases from V and 3 bases from J, leaving 25 bases between. In DNA, the CDR3 is TGTGCCAGCAGTCCTATCCCCGCGGGGGGGGCGAAGGACTATGGCTACACCTTC. Protein: CASSPIPAGGAKDYGYTF.

This clonotype is labeled as medium-sized. The rearrangement uses TRBV7-8 and TRBJ2-7; the D gene is possibly TRBD2 (6 bases). The CDR3 contains 13 residues. V was cut by 1 base and J by 9 bases, with 13 bases left in between. CDR1 is SGHVS and CDR2 is FQNEAQ in the germline V gene. CDR3 nucleotides: TGTGCCAGCAGCTTAGACTGGCGGGGTGGGCAGTACTTC. It encodes CASSLDWRGGQYF.

The CDR3 reads CASSPLSGGDRETQYF. The CDR3 nucleotides read TGTGCCAGCAGTCCGCTTAGCGGGGGAGATCGAGAGACCCAGTACTTC. The V and J genes are TRBV25-1 and TRBJ2-5, with 9 nucleotides matching TRBD2. The V gene end was trimmed by 5 bases and the J gene end by 4 bases; junction bases not matched to a gene: 11. CDR1 and CDR2 (germline): MGHDK, SYGVNS. The CDR3 sequence is 16 residues long.

The chain recombines TRBV11-2 with TRBJ2-2, with D uncertain. V gave up 5 bases and J gave up 3 bases, with 10 bases separating them. The length of the CDR3 is 14 residues. Germline V gives CDR1 SGHAT, CDR2 FQNNGV. The CDR3 nucleotides read TGTGCCAGCAGCCCGAGGCGTGACACCGGGGAGCTGTTTTTT. Translated: CASSPRRDTGELFF.

In its sample, this clonotype ranks as medium-sized. The J gene is TRBJ2-3, the V gene TRBV7-8; 7 nucleotides align to TRBD2. This CDR3 has 16 amino acids. The germline V gene encodes CDR1 SGHVS and CDR2 FQNEAQ. The V segment lost 3 bases and the J segment 6 bases; nucleotides outside the gene matches: 12. The CDR3, as DNA: TGTGCCAGCAGCTTTGTCGGCGGGAGCCCCGGGGATACGCAGTATTTT. Residues: CASSFVGGSPGDTQYF.

This rearrangement joins TRBV11-3 to TRBJ1-1; 9 nucleotides match TRBD1. Germline V CDR1 and CDR2: SGHNT, YENEEA. The CDR3 length is 15 residues. Trimming at V came to 5 bases and at J to 4 bases, leaving 8 bases not matched to a gene. CDR3 in DNA: TGTGCCAGCAGCCCGGGACAGGGAAGGGGCACTGAAGCTTTCTTT. As protein: CASSPGQGRGTEAFF. The full variable domain, with the rest looked up from reference TRBV11-3 and TRBJ1-1, is EAGVVQSPRYKIIEKKQPVAFWCNPISGHNTLYWYLQNLGQGPELLIRYENEEAVDDSQLPKDRFSAERLKGVDSTLKIQPAELGDSAVYLCASSPGQGRGTEAFFGQGTRLTVV.

Sample share makes this clonotype medium-sized. The rearrangement links TRBV3-1 to TRBJ1-1; D is unresolved. The CDR3 extends over 13 amino acids. Germline CDR1 LGHDT, CDR2 YNNKEL (reference sequence). V lost 3 bases and J 1 base, leaving 6 bases between the germline ends. The CDR3, as DNA: TGTGCCAGCAGCCAGGGGAGGAACACTGAAGCTTTCTTT. Residues: CASSQGRNTEAFF.

This clonotype was recorded a few times. The chain has TRBV28 and TRBJ2-2; TRBD1 might be the D (6 bases). Germline V gives CDR1 MDHEN, CDR2 SYDVKM. The CDR3 is 13 amino acids. The V end was cut by 2 bases, the J end by 6 bases, with 7 bases between. This CDR3 is CASSLTGPGELFF. CDR3 sequence (DNA): TGTGCCAGCAGTTTAACAGGGCCCGGGGAGCTGTTTTTT.

This clonotype is classed as large. The CDR3 sequence: CAISEREGLFEQYF. The CDR3 nucleotides are TGTGCCATCAGTGAGCGGGAGGGCCTATTCGAGCAGTACTTC. This rearrangement joins TRBV10-3 to TRBJ2-7; 8 positions match TRBD2. CDR3 length: 14 amino acids. V shed 2 bases and J 6 bases; nucleotides not matched to a gene: 6. Germline lookup yields CDR1 ENHRY and CDR2 SYGVKD.

Sample share makes this clonotype medium-sized. The genes are TRBV7-2 and TRBJ2-1; D not certain. This CDR3 spans 14 amino acids. Deletions cut 5 bases from V and 3 bases from J, with 11 bases between. Per the germline V gene, CDR1 is SGHTA and CDR2 is FQGNSA. The CDR3: CASSPRLFYNEQFF. The DNA for the CDR3 is TGTGCCAGCAGCCCCCGACTCTTCTACAATGAGCAGTTCTTC.

This clonotype is deemed large. The rearrangement joins TRBV5-1 to TRBJ2-7; D is possibly TRBD2 (5 bases). The germline CDR1 and CDR2 sequences are SGHRS and YFSETQ. The V end was cut by 2 bases, the J end by 3 bases, with 9 bases between. This CDR3 spans 13 amino acids. CDR3 nucleotides: TGCGCCAGCAGCTTAGCCGGGAACTACGAGCAGTACTTC. Protein sequence: CASSLAGNYEQYF.

This clonotype is medium-sized in the sample. This sequence joins TRBV7-6 and TRBJ1-5; D may be TRBD1 (6 bases). CDR3 length equals 14 residues. V was shortened by 5 bases and J by 2 bases, with 10 bases between the two germline ends. Germline V lookup: CDR1 SGHVS, CDR2 FNYEAQ. As DNA, the CDR3 is TGTGCCAGCAGCCTAGGGGGGCGCAATCAGCCCCAGCATTTT. The encoded protein is CASSLGGRNQPQHF.

In its sample, this clonotype is medium-sized. The chain carries TRBV7-2 and TRBJ2-5, with no clear D. Trimming removed 8 bases at V and 4 bases at J, with 17 bases between. The CDR3 length is 14 residues. Germline loops: CDR1 SGHTA, CDR2 FQGNSA. Here the CDR3 reads CASARNPGIETQYF. The CDR3 DNA reads TGTGCCAGCGCCCGGAACCCGGGTATAGAGACCCAGTACTTC.